These 25 T cell receptor beta chains were sequenced from one sample in a study of blood T cell repertoires in COVID-19 (dated by TCRdb to 2020 to 2021). Libraries were constructed by the immunoSEQ multiplex PCR assay. In TCRdb, the immuneACCESS table is reduced to in-frame sequences with V and J assigned. These tables do not hold every clone; where another copy was compared, an unresolved V gene accounts for under half, and the others remain unexplained. The sample table contains 180,000 or so clones; only one count was recorded for 75% to 90% of them. The ten largest clones take up 2% to 2.5% of the sample. Sequenced: PBMCs or T cells enriched from blood (not recorded which). These receptors were obtained from a woman in her 40s with acute COVID-19.

This sequence joins TRBV12-1 and TRBJ1-6. TRBV12-1 is listed as a pseudogene. This CDR3 region has 15 residues. The DNA for the CDR3 is TGTGCCAGCAGCTCCACCGCCCGTCGGAATTCACCCCTCCACTTT. Translation: CASSSTARRNSPLHF.

This clone was counted a single time. The chain uses TRBV5-5 and TRBJ1-2; the match to TRBD1 covers 8 bases. The CDR3 has 13 residues. Germline values: CDR1 SGHKS, CDR2 YYEKEE (reference sequence). The trim removed 2 bases at V and 8 bases at J, leaving 5 bases unmatched. The CDR3 DNA follows: TGTGCCAGCAGCTTAGCAGGGGGCAAGGGCTACACCTTC. Translating it yields CASSLAGGKGYTF. The variable domain in full, with the rest retrieved from reference TRBV5-5 and TRBJ1-2, is DAGVTQSPTHLIKTRGQQVTLRCSPISGHKSVSWYQQVLGQGPQFIFQYYEKEERGRGNFPDRFSARQFPNYSSELNVNALLLGDSALYLCASSLAGGKGYTFGSGTRLTVV.

V usage is TRBV13 and J usage is TRBJ2-2, with 8 bases identical to TRBD1. After removal of 5 bases from V and 6 bases from J, the junction contained 8 bases not matched to a gene. CDR3 length: 15 residues. Germline values: CDR1 PRHDT, CDR2 FYEKMQ (reference sequence). The CDR3 here is CASSLRGRRSGELFF. DNA of the CDR3: TGTGCCAGCAGCCTCAGGGGGCGCAGGTCCGGGGAGCTGTTTTTT.

The CDR3 bases are TGTGCCAGCAGTGACCTCGGACTGTCTGGAAACACCATATATTTT. The encoded protein is CASSDLGLSGNTIYF. J is TRBJ1-3 and V is TRBV2; D remains unclear. CDR1 is SNHLY and CDR2 is FYNNEI in the germline V gene. The CDR3 sequence is 15 residues long. V was shortened by 3 bases and J by 1 base, with 10 bases between the two germline ends. Supplemented by reference TRBV2 and TRBJ1-3, the full variable domain reads EPEVTQTPSHQVTQMGQEVILRCVPISNHLYFYWYRQILGQKVEFLVSFYNNEISEKSEIFDDQFSVERPDGSNFTLKIRSTKLEDSAMYFCASSDLGLSGNTIYFGEGSWLTVV.

V and J are TRBV27 and TRBJ1-6; tentatively, D is TRBD1 (6 bases). Trimming pared 4 bases from V and 10 bases from J, leaving 14 bases between. The CDR3 loop spans 14 amino acids. The germline V gene encodes CDR1 MNHEY and CDR2 SMNVEV (reference sequence). CDR3 sequence (DNA): TGTGCCAGCAGTTCCCGGGACATTTTGTCACCCCTCCACTTT. This sequence encodes CASSSRDILSPLHF.

This chain links TRBV28 with TRBJ1-3, with TRBD1 matching over 7 bases. The V gene end was trimmed by 4 bases and the J gene end by 1 base; junction bases not matched to a gene: 7. The length of the CDR3 is 16 residues. Germline CDR1 and CDR2: MDHEN and SYDVKM. CDR3 in amino acids: CASSYGQVNSGNTIYF. In DNA, the CDR3 is TGTGCCAGCAGTTATGGACAGGTCAATTCTGGAAACACCATATATTTT.

The chain carries TRBV6-5 and TRBJ1-1; TRBD1 matches 7 bases. V trimming: 6 bases; J trimming: 5 bases; junction bases outside the gene matches: 6. Germline CDR1 is MNHEY and CDR2 is SVGAGI. This CDR3 is 13 amino acids long. CDR3 nucleotide sequence: TGTGCCAGCAGAGAGACAGGGAATACTGAAGCTTTCTTT. Translated: CASRETGNTEAFF.

The chain joins TRBV13 to TRBJ2-7; 7 positions match TRBD1. The germline V gene encodes CDR1 PRHDT and CDR2 FYEKMQ (reference sequence). V lost 5 bases and J lost 2; bases outside the gene matches: 6. The CDR3 runs 14 residues. This CDR3 is CASSAIGTAYEQYF. CDR3 DNA: TGTGCCAGCAGCGCCATTGGGACAGCCTACGAGCAGTACTTC.

This clone was seen only a few times. The same CDR3 also results from other DNA sequences found in this sample. The CDR3 region is CASSLARQGAGNTIYF. In DNA form, the CDR3 reads TGTGCCAGCAGCTTAGCCCGACAGGGGGCGGGAAACACCATATATTTT. This chain connects TRBV7-2 to TRBJ1-3, with TRBD1 matching over 10 bases. The CDR3 totals 16 residues. The trim removed 0 bases at V and 4 bases at J, leaving 3 bases unmatched. Germline V gives CDR1 SGHTA, CDR2 FQGNSA. Filled out from reference TRBV7-2 and TRBJ1-3, the complete variable domain reads GAGVSQSPSNKVTEKGKDVELRCDPISGHTALYWYRQSLGQGLEFLIYFQGNSAPDKSGLPSDRFSAERTGGSVSTLTIQRTQQEDSAVYLCASSLARQGAGNTIYFGEGSWLTVV.

In its sample, this clone was seen once. V usage is TRBV29-1 and J usage is TRBJ1-1; D is uncertain. Trimming cost V 0 bases and J 4 bases, with 12 bases left between them. The V gene's germline CDR1 is SQVTM and CDR2 ANQGSEA. The CDR3 runs to 14 residues. The CDR3, as DNA: TGCAGCGTTGAAGATACGGTCCCGGGCACTGAAGCTTTCTTT. Translation: CSVEDTVPGTEAFF.

This clone was counted a single time. The chain has TRBV29-1 and TRBJ2-5, with a tentative D call TRBD2 (5 bases). There are 12 residues in the CDR3. Germline V gives CDR1 SQVTM, CDR2 ANQGSEA. The V end lost 7 bases, the J end lost 5 bases, and 14 bases lay between the germline ends. In nucleotides, the CDR3 is TGCAGCGGTGTTATTGGGGAGGAGACCCAGTACTTC. Translation gives CSGVIGEETQYF.

V is TRBV5-6 and J is TRBJ1-5; TRBD1 aligns across 10 bases. With V trimmed by 3 bases and J by 9 bases, 18 bases remained unmatched. CDR1 SGHDT and CDR2 YYEEEE come from the germline V gene. CDR3 length equals 18 residues. CDR3 protein: CASSSYRQGASLIRPQHF. The DNA of the CDR3 is TGTGCCAGCAGCTCGTACCGACAGGGGGCGAGTTTAATCCGGCCCCAGCATTTT.

The J gene is TRBJ2-3, the V gene TRBV19, with 14 nucleotides matching TRBD2. This CDR3 contains 16 residues. CDR1 is LNHDA and CDR2 is SQIVND in the germline V gene (reference sequence). The V and J ends lost 5 bases and 2 bases, in that order; junction bases with no gene match: 3. Written as DNA, the CDR3 is TGTGCCAGTAGTGCGACTAGCGGGGGGGACACAGATACGCAGTATTTT. Protein sequence: CASSATSGGDTDTQYF.

J is TRBJ2-5 and V is TRBV6-6; 8 bases map to TRBD2. CDR3 length: 18 residues. CDR1 MNHNY and CDR2 SVGAGI come from the germline V gene (reference sequence). The V gene end was trimmed by 6 bases and the J gene end by 1 base; junction bases not matched to a gene: 16. The CDR3 DNA is TGTGCCAGCAGGCGAAAACCCCCAACGGGGGGGCCCCAAGAGACCCAGTACTTC. Protein sequence: CASRRKPPTGGPQETQYF.

The chain combines TRBV25-1 with TRBJ2-1, with 8 bases fitting TRBD1. Germline CDR1 and CDR2: MGHDK and SYGVNS. The length of the CDR3 is 14 residues. V shed 4 bases, J shed 3 bases, and the junction held 2 bases outside the gene matches. The chain's CDR3 is CASSGTGIYNEQFF. Here the CDR3 DNA reads TGTGCCAGCAGTGGGACAGGGATCTACAATGAGCAGTTCTTC.

The chain joins TRBV13 to TRBJ2-1, with TRBD2 as a possible D gene (5 bases). Trimming took off 4 bases at V and 0 bases at J, with 7 bases between the two ends. Germline CDR1 PRHDT, CDR2 FYEKMQ (reference sequence). This CDR3 region has 14 residues. CDR3 DNA sequence: TGTGCCAGCAGCTCACGGGACTCCTACAATGAGCAGTTCTTC. Protein sequence: CASSSRDSYNEQFF.

This chain connects TRBV7-9 to TRBJ2-2; D not certain. Germline V gene sequence: CDR1 SEHNR, CDR2 FQNEAQ (reference sequence). This CDR3 region has 14 residues. V was pared by 6 bases and J by 0 bases, with 8 bases between. The CDR3 loop is CASRANANTGELFF. The CDR3, as DNA: TGTGCCAGCAGGGCCAACGCGAACACCGGGGAGCTGTTTTTT.

The rearrangement joins TRBV5-4 to TRBJ2-5; TRBD1 matches 7 bases. This CDR3 has 13 amino acids. Germline CDR1 and CDR2: SGHNT and YYREEE (reference sequence). V was clipped by 4 bases and J by 1 base; unmatched bases: 1. CDR3 residues: CASSTGAQETQYF. CDR3 DNA: TGTGCCAGCAGCACAGGGGCCCAAGAGACCCAGTACTTC.

The rearrangement uses TRBV6-1 and TRBJ2-1; D is unclear. CDR3 length equals 16 residues. Trimming left V 0 bases short and J 0 bases short, with 9 bases between. Germline CDR1 reads MNHNS; CDR2 reads SASEGT. The CDR3 region is CASSEALSSSYNEQFF. CDR3 in DNA: TGTGCCAGCAGTGAAGCCCTATCTAGCTCCTACAATGAGCAGTTCTTC.

The count of this clone is one. The chain carries TRBV14 and TRBJ2-3; 14 positions agree with TRBD2. Trimming at V came to 4 bases and at J to 4 bases, leaving 4 bases not matched to a gene. The CDR3 has 16 amino acids. Germline values: CDR1 SGHDN, CDR2 FVKESK. The CDR3 region is CASSPGTSGGADTQYF. The CDR3 nucleotides read TGTGCCAGCAGCCCCGGGACTAGCGGGGGTGCAGATACGCAGTATTTT.

V is TRBV24-1 and J is TRBJ2-5; a possible D gene is TRBD2 (6 bases). Germline V gene lookup returns CDR1 KGHDR and CDR2 SFDVKD. The CDR3 covers 14 residues. Trimming cost V 5 bases and J 1 base, with 10 bases left between them. This CDR3 is CATSAGDFQETQYF. CDR3 sequence (DNA): TGTGCCACCAGTGCGGGGGACTTCCAAGAGACCCAGTACTTC.

The gene calls are TRBV12-5 and TRBJ1-3; D unclear. Deletions cut 2 bases from V and 3 bases from J, with 11 bases between. Germline values: CDR1 LGHNT, CDR2 FRNRAP. The CDR3 contains 15 residues. CDR3 nucleotides: TGTGCTAGTGGTTTGCCACTATACGGTGGAAACACCATATATTTT. Its translation is CASGLPLYGGNTIYF.

This clone was counted only a few times. V and J are TRBV5-1 and TRBJ1-1; D perhaps matches TRBD1 (6 bases). V lost 4 bases, J lost 4 bases, and 14 bases lay in between. In germline, CDR1 is SGHRS, CDR2 YFSETQ. The CDR3 totals 14 residues. The CDR3 region has the DNA TGCGCCAGCAGCCCACAGGGAGGGACCACTGAAGCTTTCTTT. Translation: CASSPQGGTTEAFF.

The V and J genes are TRBV9 and TRBJ2-6; D possibly corresponds to TRBD2 (5 bases). V was clipped by 1 base and J by 2 bases, with 10 bases between them. The CDR3 sequence is 16 residues long. Germline V gene sequence: CDR1 SGDLS, CDR2 YYNGEE. In DNA, the CDR3 is TGTGCCAGCAGCGTAAGAGGGAGCGCTGGGGCCAACGTCCTGACTTTC. Its translation is CASSVRGSAGANVLTF.

This sequence joins TRBV2 and TRBJ2-7, with no clear D. Trimming left V 3 bases short and J 6 bases short, with 9 bases between. Looked up from germline, CDR1 is SNHLY and CDR2 is FYNNEI. The CDR3 extends over 12 amino acids. The CDR3 sequence: CASSDRRGEQYF. CDR3 coding DNA: TGTGCCAGCAGTGACAGGCGTGGCGAGCAGTACTTC.